This T cell receptor (beta chain) derives from a study of kidney transplant recipient with SARS-CoV-2 infection. TCRdb independently ran MiXCR on the reads; one entry per CDR3 protein. The table shows 250,000 or so distinct CDR3 sequences, with about 30% occurring only once. Points on this clonotype: Just one base apart from a much larger clone, this may be a read error. This CDR3 is missing its conserved last phenylalanine or tryptophan, likely due to a read error.

This CDR3 spans 17 amino acids. Trimming removed 5 bases at V and 5 bases at J, with 24 bases between. Germline lookup yields CDR1 LGHDT and CDR2 YNNKEL (reference sequence). The TCR comes from a young adult male patient who had COVID-19 and was a kidney transplant recipient. Part of the T cell pool may stem from the graft donor. The chain recombines TRBV3-1 with TRBJ2-5, with no clear D. This sample comprised a blood sample, obtained at baseline and on roughly day 110 from a kidney transplant recipient. The CDR3 DNA reads as TGTGCCAGCAGCGTCGCCAATCCCATTTCTTTCTCTGAGACCCAGTACCTC. Translation gives CASSVANPISFSETQYL.